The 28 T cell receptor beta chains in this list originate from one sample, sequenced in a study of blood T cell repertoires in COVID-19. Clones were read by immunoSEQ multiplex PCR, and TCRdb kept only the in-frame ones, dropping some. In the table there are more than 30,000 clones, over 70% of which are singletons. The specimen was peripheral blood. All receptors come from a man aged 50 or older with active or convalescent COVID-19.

The CDR3 here is CASSAQGVKAGELFF. CDR3 DNA sequence: TGTGCCAGCAGCGCACAGGGGGTCAAAGCCGGGGAGCTGTTTTTT. V usage is TRBV9 and J usage is TRBJ2-2; TRBD1 matches 8 bases. The CDR3 contains 15 residues. V shed 3 bases, J shed 6 bases, and the junction held 7 bases outside the gene matches. Germline assignment: CDR1 SGDLS and CDR2 YYNGEE.

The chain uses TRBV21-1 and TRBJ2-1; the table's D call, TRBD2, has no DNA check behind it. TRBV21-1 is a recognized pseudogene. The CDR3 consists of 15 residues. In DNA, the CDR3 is TGTGCCAGCAGCAATACTAGCGGGAGAAAGAAAGAGCAGTTCTTC. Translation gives CASSNTSGRKKEQFF.

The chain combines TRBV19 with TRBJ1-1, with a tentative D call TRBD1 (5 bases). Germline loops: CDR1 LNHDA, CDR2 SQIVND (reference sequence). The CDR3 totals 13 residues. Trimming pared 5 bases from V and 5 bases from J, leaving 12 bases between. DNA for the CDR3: TGTGCCAGTAGTTCTGGGGGGGGTACTGAAGCTTTCTTT. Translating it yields CASSSGGGTEAFF.

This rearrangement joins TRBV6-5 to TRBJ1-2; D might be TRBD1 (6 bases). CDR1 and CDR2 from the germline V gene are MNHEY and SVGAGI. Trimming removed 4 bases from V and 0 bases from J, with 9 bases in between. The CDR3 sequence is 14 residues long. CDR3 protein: CASSFDRTNYGYTF. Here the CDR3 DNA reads TGTGCCAGCAGTTTCGACAGGACTAACTATGGCTACACCTTC.

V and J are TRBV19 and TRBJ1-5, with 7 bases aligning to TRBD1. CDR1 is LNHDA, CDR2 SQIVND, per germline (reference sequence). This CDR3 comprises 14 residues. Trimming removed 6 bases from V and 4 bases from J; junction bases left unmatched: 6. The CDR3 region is CASSWDRENQPQHF. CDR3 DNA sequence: TGTGCCAGTAGCTGGGACAGAGAGAATCAGCCCCAGCATTTT.

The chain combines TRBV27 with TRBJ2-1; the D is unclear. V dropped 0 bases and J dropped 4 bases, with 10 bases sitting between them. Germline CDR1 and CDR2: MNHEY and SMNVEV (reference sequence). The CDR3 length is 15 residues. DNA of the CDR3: TGTGCCAGCAGTTTATCGCGGAGCACGTACAATGAGCAGTTCTTC. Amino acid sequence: CASSLSRSTYNEQFF.

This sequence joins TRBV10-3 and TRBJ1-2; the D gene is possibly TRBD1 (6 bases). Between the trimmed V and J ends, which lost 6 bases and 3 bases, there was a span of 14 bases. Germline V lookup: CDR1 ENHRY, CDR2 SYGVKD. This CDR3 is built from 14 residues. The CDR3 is CAIRPSTGDYGYTF. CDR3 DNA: TGTGCCATCAGGCCCTCGACAGGAGACTATGGCTACACCTTC.

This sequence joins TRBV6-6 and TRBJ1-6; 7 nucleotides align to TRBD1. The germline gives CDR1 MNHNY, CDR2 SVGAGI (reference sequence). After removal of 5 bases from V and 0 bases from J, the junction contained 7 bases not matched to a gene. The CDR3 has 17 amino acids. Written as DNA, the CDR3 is TGTGCCAGCAGTCCGCGGACAGGAAGCTCCTATAATTCACCCCTCCACTTT. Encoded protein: CASSPRTGSSYNSPLHF.

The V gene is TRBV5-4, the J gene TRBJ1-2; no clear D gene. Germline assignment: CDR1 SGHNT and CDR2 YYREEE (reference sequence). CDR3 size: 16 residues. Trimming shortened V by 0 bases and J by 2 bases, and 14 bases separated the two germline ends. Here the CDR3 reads CASSLGGDASNYGYTF. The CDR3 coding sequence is TGTGCCAGCAGCTTGGGTGGAGACGCTTCCAACTATGGCTACACCTTC.

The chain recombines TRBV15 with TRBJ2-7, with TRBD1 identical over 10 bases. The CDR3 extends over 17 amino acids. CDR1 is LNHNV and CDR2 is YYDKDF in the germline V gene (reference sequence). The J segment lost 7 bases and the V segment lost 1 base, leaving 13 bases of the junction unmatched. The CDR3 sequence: CATSRGQPGQGSWEQYV. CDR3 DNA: TGTGCCACCAGCAGAGGACAACCGGGACAGGGGTCATGGGAGCAGTACGTC.

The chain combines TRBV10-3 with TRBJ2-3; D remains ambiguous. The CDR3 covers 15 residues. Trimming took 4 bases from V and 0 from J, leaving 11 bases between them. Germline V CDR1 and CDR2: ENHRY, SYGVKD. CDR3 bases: TGTGCCATCAGTGGCACAGCCCCTAGCACAGATACGCAGTATTTT. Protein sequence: CAISGTAPSTDTQYF.

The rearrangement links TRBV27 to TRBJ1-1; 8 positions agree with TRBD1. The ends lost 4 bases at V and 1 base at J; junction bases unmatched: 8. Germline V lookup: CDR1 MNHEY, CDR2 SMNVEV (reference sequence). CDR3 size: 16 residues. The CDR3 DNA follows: TGTGCCAGCAGTTCCACCTGGACAGGGAAGAACACTGAAGCTTTCTTT. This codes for CASSSTWTGKNTEAFF.

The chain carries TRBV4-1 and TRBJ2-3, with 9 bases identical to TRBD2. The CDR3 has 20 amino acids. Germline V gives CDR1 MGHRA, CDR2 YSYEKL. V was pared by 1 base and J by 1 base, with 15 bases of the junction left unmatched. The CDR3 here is CASSQGLQASGVVGTDTQYF. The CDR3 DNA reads TGCGCCAGCAGCCAAGGACTTCAGGCTAGCGGGGTTGTCGGCACAGATACGCAGTATTTT.

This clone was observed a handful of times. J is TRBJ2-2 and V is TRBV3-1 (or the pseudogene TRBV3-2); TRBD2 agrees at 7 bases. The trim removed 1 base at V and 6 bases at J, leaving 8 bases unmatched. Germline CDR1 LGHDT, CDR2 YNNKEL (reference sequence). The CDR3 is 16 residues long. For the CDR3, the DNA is TGTGCCAGCAGCCAAGTCTATGGGAGGGCAGCCGGGGAGCTGTTTTTT. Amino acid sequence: CASSQVYGRAAGELFF.

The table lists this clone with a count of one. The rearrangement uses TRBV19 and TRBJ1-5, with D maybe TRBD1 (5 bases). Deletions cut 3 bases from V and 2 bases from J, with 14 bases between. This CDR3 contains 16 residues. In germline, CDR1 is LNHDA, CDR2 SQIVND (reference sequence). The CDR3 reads CASSIGDWGGNQPQHF. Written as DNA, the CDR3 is TGTGCCAGTAGTATTGGGGATTGGGGGGGCAATCAGCCCCAGCATTTT.

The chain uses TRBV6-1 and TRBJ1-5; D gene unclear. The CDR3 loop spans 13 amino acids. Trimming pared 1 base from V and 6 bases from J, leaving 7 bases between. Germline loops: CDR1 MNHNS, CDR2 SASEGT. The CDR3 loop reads CASSEVYGQPQHF. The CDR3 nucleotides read TGTGCCAGCAGTGAAGTGTACGGTCAGCCCCAGCATTTT.

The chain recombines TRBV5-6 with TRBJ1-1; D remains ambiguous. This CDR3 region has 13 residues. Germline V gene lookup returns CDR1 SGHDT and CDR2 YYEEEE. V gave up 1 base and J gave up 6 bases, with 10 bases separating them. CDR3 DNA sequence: TGTGCCAGCAGCTTGTTGGAGACGCCTGAAGCTTTCTTT. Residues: CASSLLETPEAFF.

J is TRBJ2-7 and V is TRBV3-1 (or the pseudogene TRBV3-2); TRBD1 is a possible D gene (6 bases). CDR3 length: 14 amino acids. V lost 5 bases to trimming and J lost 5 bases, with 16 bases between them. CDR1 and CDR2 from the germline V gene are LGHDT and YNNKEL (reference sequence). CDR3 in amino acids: CASSSYSNRDEQYF. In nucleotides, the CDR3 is TGTGCCAGCAGCTCCTACTCAAACAGGGACGAGCAGTACTTC.

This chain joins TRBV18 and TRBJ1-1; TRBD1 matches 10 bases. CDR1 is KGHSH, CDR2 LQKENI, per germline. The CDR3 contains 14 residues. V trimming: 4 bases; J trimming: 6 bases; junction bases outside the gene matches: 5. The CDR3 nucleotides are TGTGCCAGCTCACGAGACAGGGGGCTCGCTGAAGCTTTCTTT. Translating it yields CASSRDRGLAEAFF.

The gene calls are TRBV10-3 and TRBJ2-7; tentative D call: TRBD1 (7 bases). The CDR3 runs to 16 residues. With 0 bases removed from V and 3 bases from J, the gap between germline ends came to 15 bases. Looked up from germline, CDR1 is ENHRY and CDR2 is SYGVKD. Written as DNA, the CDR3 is TGTGCCATCAGTGAGTCAGGGCAGGGGGGAATCTACGAGCAGTACTTC. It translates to CAISESGQGGIYEQYF.

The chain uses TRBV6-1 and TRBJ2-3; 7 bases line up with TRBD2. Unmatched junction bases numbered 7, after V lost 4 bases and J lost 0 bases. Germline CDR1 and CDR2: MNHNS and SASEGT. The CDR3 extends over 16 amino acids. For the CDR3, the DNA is TGTGCCAGCAGTGCAGGACTAGGCCCTAGCACAGATACGCAGTATTTT. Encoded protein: CASSAGLGPSTDTQYF.

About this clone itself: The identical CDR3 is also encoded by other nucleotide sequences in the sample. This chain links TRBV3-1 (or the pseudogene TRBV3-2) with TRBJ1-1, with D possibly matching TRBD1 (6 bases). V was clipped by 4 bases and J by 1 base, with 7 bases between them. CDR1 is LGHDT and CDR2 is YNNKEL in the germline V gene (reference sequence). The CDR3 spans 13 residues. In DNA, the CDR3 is TGTGCCAGCAGCCCGACAGGGAACACTGAAGCTTTCTTT. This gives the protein CASSPTGNTEAFF.

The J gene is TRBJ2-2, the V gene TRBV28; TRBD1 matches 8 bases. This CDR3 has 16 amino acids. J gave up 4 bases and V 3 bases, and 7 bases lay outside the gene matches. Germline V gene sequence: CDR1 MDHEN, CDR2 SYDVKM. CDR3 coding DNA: TGTGCCAGCAGTTTGACGCAGGGGGCGGGCACCGGGGAGCTGTTTTTT. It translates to CASSLTQGAGTGELFF.

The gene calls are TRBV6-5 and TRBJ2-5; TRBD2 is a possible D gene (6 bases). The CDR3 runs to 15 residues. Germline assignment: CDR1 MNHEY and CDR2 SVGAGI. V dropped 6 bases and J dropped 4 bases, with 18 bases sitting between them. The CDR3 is CASSYGRGVGETQYF. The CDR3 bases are TGTGCCAGCAGCTACGGACGCGGGGTGGGAGAGACCCAGTACTTC.

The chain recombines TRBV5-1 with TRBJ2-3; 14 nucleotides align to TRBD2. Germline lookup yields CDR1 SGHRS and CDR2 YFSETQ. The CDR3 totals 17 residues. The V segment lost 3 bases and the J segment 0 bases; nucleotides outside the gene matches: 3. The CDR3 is CASSWTSGRLSTDTQYF. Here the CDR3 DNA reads TGCGCCAGCAGCTGGACTAGCGGGAGGCTAAGCACAGATACGCAGTATTTT. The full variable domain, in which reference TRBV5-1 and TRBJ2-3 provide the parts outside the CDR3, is KAGVTQTPRYLIKTRGQQVTLSCSPISGHRSVSWYQQTPGQGLQFLFEYFSETQRNKGNFPGRFSGRQFSNSRSEMNVSTLELGDSALYLCASSWTSGRLSTDTQYFGPGTRLTVL.

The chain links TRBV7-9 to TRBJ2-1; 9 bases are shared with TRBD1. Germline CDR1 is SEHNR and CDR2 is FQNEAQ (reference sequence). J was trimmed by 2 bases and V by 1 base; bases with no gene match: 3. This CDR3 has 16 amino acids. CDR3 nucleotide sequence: TGTGCCAGCAGCTTAGGGGGGACAGGGCCCTACAATGAGCAGTTCTTC. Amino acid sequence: CASSLGGTGPYNEQFF.

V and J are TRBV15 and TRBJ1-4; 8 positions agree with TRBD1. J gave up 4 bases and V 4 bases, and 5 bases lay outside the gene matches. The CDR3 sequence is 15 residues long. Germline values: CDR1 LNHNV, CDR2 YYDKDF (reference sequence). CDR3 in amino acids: CATSIETGVNEKLFF. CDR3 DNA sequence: TGTGCCACCAGCATCGAGACAGGGGTTAATGAAAAACTGTTTTTT. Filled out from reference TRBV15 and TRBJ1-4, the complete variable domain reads DAMVIQNPRYQVTQFGKPVTLSCSQTLNHNVMYWYQQKSSQAPKLLFHYYDKDFNNEADTPDNFQSRRPNTSFCFLDIRSPGLGDTAMYLCATSIETGVNEKLFFGSGTQLSVL.

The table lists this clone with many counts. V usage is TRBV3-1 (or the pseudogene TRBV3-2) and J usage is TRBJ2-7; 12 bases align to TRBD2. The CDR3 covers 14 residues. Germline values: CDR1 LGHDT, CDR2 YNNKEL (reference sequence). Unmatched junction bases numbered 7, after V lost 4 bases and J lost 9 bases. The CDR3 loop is CASSRTSGKGGQYF. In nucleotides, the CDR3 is TGTGCCAGCAGCCGGACTAGCGGGAAAGGCGGGCAGTACTTC.